These 32 T cell receptor beta chains were sequenced from one sample in a study of blood T cell repertoires in COVID-19. The protocol was immunoSEQ multiplex PCR, while the TCRdb copy is restricted to in-frame clones and leaves out a portion. The data show 170,000 or so clones, 88% seen once. Sequenced: PBMCs or T cells enriched from blood (not recorded which). All receptors come from a woman aged 18-35 years who had recovered from COVID-19.

The gene calls are TRBV5-5 and TRBJ2-1, with TRBD2 matching over 7 bases. There are 14 residues in the CDR3. The germline V gene has CDR1 SGHKS and CDR2 YYEKEE (reference sequence). With 5 bases clipped from V and 5 bases from J, the junction kept 7 bases outside the gene matches. DNA of the CDR3: TGTGCCAGCAGAAAGCGGGACGCTAACAATGAGCAGTTCTTC. Protein sequence: CASRKRDANNEQFF.

The table lists this clone with a count of one. The chain couples TRBV19 to TRBJ2-7, with D possibly TRBD1 on 5 matching bases. Trimming shortened V by 2 bases and J by 4 bases, and 12 bases separated the two germline ends. Germline V CDR1 and CDR2: LNHDA, SQIVND (reference sequence). This CDR3 spans 14 amino acids. The CDR3 loop reads CASSISPGPYEQYF. In nucleotides, the CDR3 is TGTGCCAGTAGTATATCACCAGGGCCGTACGAGCAGTACTTC.

The rearrangement joins TRBV6-1 to TRBJ2-7; D possibly corresponds to TRBD2 (5 bases). The V end was cut by 4 bases, the J end by 1 base, with 20 bases between. Per germline, CDR1 MNHNS and CDR2 SASEGT. The CDR3 spans 17 residues. CDR3 nucleotide sequence: TGTGCCAGCAGTGCCCGGGGAAAGGGTATCAATTCCTACGAGCAGTACTTC. It specifies CASSARGKGINSYEQYF.

This clone is a singleton in its sample. This chain links TRBV2 with TRBJ2-1, with 8 bases aligning to TRBD2. The V gene end was trimmed by 10 bases and the J gene end by 9 bases; junction bases not matched to a gene: 11. Germline CDR1 and CDR2: SNHLY and FYNNEI. The CDR3 length is 13 residues. CDR3 region: CATGALAAGEQFF. The CDR3 nucleotides are TGTGCCACCGGGGCACTAGCGGCCGGTGAGCAGTTCTTC.

J is TRBJ2-6 and V is TRBV11-2; D is ambiguous. Germline CDR1 reads SGHAT; CDR2 reads FQNNGV. V lost 2 bases, J lost 0 bases, and 8 bases lay in between. The length of the CDR3 is 16 residues. The CDR3 nucleotides are TGTGCCAGCAGCTTAAGCCGGTCCTCTGGGGCCAACGTCCTGACTTTC. The encoded protein is CASSLSRSSGANVLTF.

This clone was observed a few times. The chain recombines TRBV27 with TRBJ2-1; D not resolved. Germline assignment: CDR1 MNHEY and CDR2 SMNVEV (reference sequence). V was cut by 3 bases and J by 0 bases, with 12 bases left in between. CDR3 size: 16 residues. The CDR3 DNA is TGTGCCAGCAGTTTCATCAGGTATCCCTCCTACAATGAGCAGTTCTTC. It yields the protein CASSFIRYPSYNEQFF.

The rearrangement links TRBV7-9 to TRBJ1-1, with a tentative D call TRBD1 (5 bases). The CDR3 runs 14 residues. V shed 3 bases and J shed 3 bases, with 11 bases lying between them. Looked up from germline, CDR1 is SEHNR and CDR2 is FQNEAQ (reference sequence). CDR3 DNA sequence: TGTGCCAGCAGCTTTTTCGGGGGGGACACTGAAGCTTTCTTT. This gives the protein CASSFFGGDTEAFF. The variable domain in full, completed from reference TRBV7-9 and TRBJ1-1, reads DTGVSQNPRHKITKRGQNVTFRCDPISEHNRLYWYRQTLGQGPEFLTYFQNEAQLEKSRLLSDRFSAERPKGSFSTLEIQRTEQGDSAMYLCASSFFGGDTEAFFGQGTRLTVV.

This sequence joins TRBV11-2 and TRBJ1-1; perhaps TRBD1 as D (6 bases). CDR3 length: 16 residues. CDR1 and CDR2 from the germline V gene are SGHAT and FQNNGV. V shed 1 base and J shed 4 bases, with 16 bases lying between them. CDR3 sequence reads: CASSLVRGGAGTEAFF. CDR3 in DNA: TGTGCCAGCAGCTTAGTCCGTGGGGGGGCGGGCACTGAAGCTTTCTTT.

The chain joins TRBV5-1 to TRBJ1-2, with 7 bases fitting TRBD1. Germline loops: CDR1 SGHRS, CDR2 YFSETQ. The CDR3 loop spans 12 amino acids. V was pared by 4 bases and J by 8 bases, with 5 bases of the junction left unmatched. CDR3 sequence reads: CASSPGTVGYTF. The CDR3 coding sequence is TGCGCCAGCAGCCCCGGGACAGTCGGCTACACCTTC.

J is TRBJ1-3 and V is TRBV10-3; weak D call: TRBD1 (5 bases). V was trimmed by 4 bases and J by 1 base, leaving 8 bases between them. The CDR3 has 14 amino acids. Germline V lookup: CDR1 ENHRY, CDR2 SYGVKD. The CDR3 spells CAISGQQSGNTIYF. The DNA of the CDR3 is TGTGCCATCAGTGGACAGCAGTCTGGAAACACCATATATTTT.

The V call is TRBV21-1, the J call TRBJ2-7; TRBD2, the table's D call, lacks a check against the DNA. TRBV21-1 is tagged as a pseudogene. The length of the CDR3 is 16 residues. The CDR3 DNA follows: TGTGCCAGCAGCAAAATTGCGGCGGGATTCTCCTACGAGCAGTACTTC. Translating it yields CASSKIAAGFSYEQYF.

As concerns this clone: This same CDR3 is encoded by further DNA sequences in the sample. V gene TRBV19 combines with J gene TRBJ2-7; 8 nucleotides align to TRBD2. Germline V gene data show CDR1 as LNHDA and CDR2 as SQIVND (reference sequence). The CDR3 has 13 amino acids. The V gene end was trimmed by 4 bases and the J gene end by 5 bases; junction bases not matched to a gene: 4. CDR3 residues: CASSTGLANEQYF. DNA of the CDR3: TGTGCCAGTAGTACCGGACTAGCAAACGAGCAGTACTTC.

The CDR3 nucleotides are TGTGCCAGCAGCGCGACTATTTTAAACAATGAGCAGTTCTTC. It specifies CASSATILNNEQFF. V usage is TRBV7-9 and J usage is TRBJ2-1; possibly TRBD2 for D (5 bases). This CDR3 spans 14 amino acids. Trimming stripped 5 bases from V and 5 bases from J, with 13 bases between. CDR1 and CDR2 (germline): SEHNR, FQNEAQ (reference sequence).

J is TRBJ2-7 and V is TRBV29-1; TRBD1 matches 7 bases. The CDR3 runs to 14 residues. Looked up from germline, CDR1 is SQVTM and CDR2 is ANQGSEA. The J segment lost 2 bases and the V segment lost 7 bases, leaving 11 bases of the junction unmatched. The CDR3, as DNA: TGCAGCGCCTCCAGACAGGGACCTGCCTACGAGCAGTACTTC. Translating gives CSASRQGPAYEQYF.

CDR3 sequence: CASSLGGGLSTDTQYF. DNA for the CDR3: TGCGCCAGCAGCTTGGGCGGTGGCTTATCCACAGATACGCAGTATTTT. J is TRBJ2-3 and V is TRBV5-1; D unresolved. Trimming stripped 0 bases from V and 2 bases from J, with 13 bases between. This CDR3 region has 16 residues. Germline CDR1 SGHRS, CDR2 YFSETQ.

V is TRBV6-5 and J is TRBJ1-1, with a possible D match to TRBD1 (6 bases). The CDR3 is 13 residues long. Trimming took off 5 bases at V and 13 bases at J, with 20 bases between the two ends. Germline V CDR1 and CDR2: MNHEY, SVGAGI. The CDR3 coding sequence is TGTGCCAGCAGTCCCCAGGACAGTAATGGTTGTTTCTTT. Amino acid sequence: CASSPQDSNGCFF.

The CDR3 DNA is TGTGCCTGGGGAGGGACACAGGCCCCCGATCAGCCCCAGCATTTT. Translating it yields CAWGGTQAPDQPQHF. The chain recombines TRBV30 with TRBJ1-5; maybe TRBD1 (6 bases). This CDR3 has 15 residues. Trimming removed 5 bases from V and 5 bases from J, with 19 bases in between. Germline CDR1 GTSNPN, CDR2 SVGIG (reference sequence).

This sequence joins TRBV7-2 and TRBJ1-5; D is unresolved. Trimming pared 0 bases from V and 5 bases from J, leaving 5 bases between. CDR1 and CDR2 (germline): SGHTA, FQGNSA. The CDR3 runs 13 residues. The CDR3: CASSLAAHQPQHF. CDR3 bases: TGTGCCAGCAGCTTAGCAGCCCATCAGCCCCAGCATTTT.

The chain is built from TRBV6-5 and TRBJ2-1, with D maybe TRBD1 (5 bases). The V end was cut by 7 bases, the J end by 6 bases, with 19 bases between. The CDR3 is 15 residues long. In germline, CDR1 is MNHEY, CDR2 SVGAGI. The CDR3 is CASNPVGVEGNEQFF. CDR3 coding DNA: TGTGCCAGCAATCCCGTAGGGGTGGAAGGCAATGAGCAGTTCTTC.

The count of this clone is one. This chain connects TRBV25-1 to TRBJ2-5; 9 bases fit TRBD1. V was pared by 4 bases and J by 0 bases, with 3 bases of the junction left unmatched. This CDR3 has 15 residues. Germline V lookup: CDR1 MGHDK, CDR2 SYGVNS. The CDR3, as DNA: TGTGCCAGCAGTGTCAGGACAGGGGACCAAGAGACCCAGTACTTC. It translates to CASSVRTGDQETQYF.

The chain links TRBV11-2 to TRBJ2-1; 8 nucleotides agree with TRBD1. Germline V gene lookup returns CDR1 SGHAT and CDR2 FQNNGV. CDR3 length equals 15 residues. Trimming at V came to 5 bases and at J to 3 bases, leaving 6 bases not matched to a gene. CDR3 residues: CASSRDRGLYNEQFF. CDR3 nucleotides: TGTGCCAGCAGCCGTGACAGGGGCCTCTACAATGAGCAGTTCTTC.

The J gene is TRBJ2-1, the V gene TRBV18; 7 positions agree with TRBD2. This CDR3 has 14 amino acids. From germline, CDR1 is KGHSH and CDR2 LQKENI. The V and J ends lost 1 base and 10 bases, in that order; junction bases with no gene match: 7. The CDR3 region has the DNA TGTGCCAGCTCACCACTTTCGGGAGGAAACGAGCAGTTCTTC. Translation: CASSPLSGGNEQFF. The variable domain in full, completed from reference TRBV18 and TRBJ2-1, reads NAGVMQNPRHLVRRRGQEARLRCSPMKGHSHVYWYRQLPEEGLKFMVYLQKENIIDESGMPKERFSAEFPKEGPSILRIQQVVRGDSAAYFCASSPLSGGNEQFFGPGTRLTVL.

The CDR3: CASSIQRGAKETQYF. CDR3 coding DNA: TGTGCCAGCAGCATTCAGCGGGGGGCAAAAGAGACCCAGTACTTC. The chain is built from TRBV7-2 and TRBJ2-5; 9 bases match TRBD2. CDR3 length: 15 amino acids. J was trimmed by 3 bases and V by 5 bases; bases with no gene match: 7. Germline V gene data show CDR1 as SGHTA and CDR2 as FQGNSA.

The rearrangement uses TRBV28 and TRBJ1-4; 9 nucleotides agree with TRBD1. The CDR3 extends over 15 amino acids. CDR1 is MDHEN, CDR2 SYDVKM, per germline. The V segment lost 3 bases and the J segment 6 bases; nucleotides outside the gene matches: 5. The CDR3 sequence is CASSLGDRAYEKLFF. In DNA, the CDR3 is TGTGCCAGCAGTTTGGGGGACAGGGCTTATGAAAAACTGTTTTTT. The full variable domain, with the rest looked up from reference TRBV28 and TRBJ1-4, is DVKVTQSSRYLVKRTGEKVFLECVQDMDHENMFWYRQDPGLGLRLIYFSYDVKMKEKGDIPEGYSVSREKKERFSLILESASTNQTSMYLCASSLGDRAYEKLFFGSGTQLSVL.

V is TRBV6-5 and J is TRBJ2-1, with 8 bases that match TRBD2. The length of the CDR3 is 16 residues. In germline, CDR1 is MNHEY, CDR2 SVGAGI. The ends lost 2 bases at V and 8 bases at J; junction bases unmatched: 11. The CDR3 nucleotides read TGTGCCAGCAGTTACGGGGTTAATAGCGGGAAGGATGAGCAGTTCTTC. Its translation: CASSYGVNSGKDEQFF.

The chain's CDR3 is CASSLAVASGADTQYF. In nucleotides, the CDR3 is TGTGCCAGCAGCCTAGCAGTGGCTAGCGGGGCAGATACGCAGTATTTT. The chain couples TRBV3-1 (or the pseudogene TRBV3-2) to TRBJ2-3; 9 bases fit TRBD2. The CDR3 runs 16 residues. After removal of 4 bases from V and 4 bases from J, the junction contained 9 bases not matched to a gene. CDR1 is LGHDT and CDR2 is YNNKEL in the germline V gene (reference sequence).

This sequence joins TRBV20-1 and TRBJ2-2; D gene ambiguous. Deletions cut 3 bases from V and 10 bases from J, with 15 bases between. Germline V lookup: CDR1 DFQATT, CDR2 SNEGSKA (reference sequence). The CDR3 covers 13 residues. The CDR3 is CSASNGPAQELFF. In nucleotides, the CDR3 is TGCAGTGCTAGTAATGGGCCGGCTCAGGAGCTGTTTTTT.

This clone was seen a few times. The germline gene is not matched at one end of the junction; a read error may be the cause. The chain recombines TRBV6-2 or TRBV6-3 with TRBJ1-2; 9 bases align to TRBD1. CDR1 is MNHEY and CDR2 is SVGEGT in the germline V gene. This CDR3 has 14 residues. The CDR3 is CASSHSGQGRGYTF. As DNA, the CDR3 is TGTGCCAGCAGTCACTCTGGACAGGGGCGAGGCTACACCTTC.

The chain links TRBV7-2 to TRBJ1-2; D gene uncertain. The CDR3 has 15 amino acids. V shed 7 bases and J shed 5 bases, with 20 bases lying between them. Germline V gives CDR1 SGHTA, CDR2 FQGNSA. In nucleotides, the CDR3 is TGTGCCAGCACAACGGGCGGGTCTGGAATATATGGCTACACCTTC. This codes for CASTTGGSGIYGYTF.

There are a few counts of this clone. The chain is built from TRBV10-2 and TRBJ1-1, with TRBD1 matching 10 bases. This CDR3 comprises 16 residues. Germline values: CDR1 WSHSY, CDR2 SAAADI. Trimming took 9 bases from V and 3 from J; bases not matched to a gene: 13. CDR3 DNA: TGCGCCAGTCAGGCCGGGGACAGGGGACTCTACACTGAAGCTTTCTTT. Protein sequence: CASQAGDRGLYTEAFF.

V usage is TRBV3-1 (or the pseudogene TRBV3-2) and J usage is TRBJ2-2, with D perhaps TRBD1 (7 bases). V gave up 1 base and J gave up 2 bases, with 17 bases separating them. The CDR3 length is 18 residues. Germline V gene lookup returns CDR1 LGHDT and CDR2 YNNKEL (reference sequence). CDR3 in DNA: TGTGCCAGCAGCCAAGGAATGGGGCAGGGGGGAAACACCGGGGAGCTGTTTTTT. This gives the protein CASSQGMGQGGNTGELFF.

The chain couples TRBV7-9 to TRBJ1-1; D call uncertain. V was clipped by 6 bases and J by 3 bases, with 14 bases between them. The germline V gene has CDR1 SEHNR and CDR2 FQNEAQ (reference sequence). The CDR3 has 14 amino acids. CDR3 bases: TGTGCCAGCAGTCAAAGTTTCCCGGACACTGAAGCTTTCTTT. Translation: CASSQSFPDTEAFF.